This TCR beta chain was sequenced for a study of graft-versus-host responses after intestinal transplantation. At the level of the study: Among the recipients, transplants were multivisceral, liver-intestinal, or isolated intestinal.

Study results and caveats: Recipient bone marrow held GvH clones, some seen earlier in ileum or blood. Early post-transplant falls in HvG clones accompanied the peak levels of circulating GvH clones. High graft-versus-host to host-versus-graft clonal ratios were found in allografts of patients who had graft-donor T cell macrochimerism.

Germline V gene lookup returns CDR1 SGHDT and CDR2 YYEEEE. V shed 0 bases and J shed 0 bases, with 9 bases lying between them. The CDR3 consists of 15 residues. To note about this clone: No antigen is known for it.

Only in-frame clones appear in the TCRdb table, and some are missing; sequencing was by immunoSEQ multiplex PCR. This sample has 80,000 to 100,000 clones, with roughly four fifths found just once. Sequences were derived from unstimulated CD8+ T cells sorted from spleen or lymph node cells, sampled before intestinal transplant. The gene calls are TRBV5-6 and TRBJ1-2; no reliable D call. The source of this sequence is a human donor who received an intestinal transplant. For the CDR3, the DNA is TGTGCCAGCAGCTTGGGTCTTCTGCCTAACTATGGCTACACCTTC. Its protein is CASSLGLLPNYGYTF. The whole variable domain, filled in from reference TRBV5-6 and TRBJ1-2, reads DAGVTQSPTHLIKTRGQQVTLRCSPKSGHDTVSWYQQALGQGPQFIFQYYEEEERQRGNFPDRFSGHQFPNYSSELNVNALLLGDSALYLCASSLGLLPNYGYTFGSGTRLTVV.